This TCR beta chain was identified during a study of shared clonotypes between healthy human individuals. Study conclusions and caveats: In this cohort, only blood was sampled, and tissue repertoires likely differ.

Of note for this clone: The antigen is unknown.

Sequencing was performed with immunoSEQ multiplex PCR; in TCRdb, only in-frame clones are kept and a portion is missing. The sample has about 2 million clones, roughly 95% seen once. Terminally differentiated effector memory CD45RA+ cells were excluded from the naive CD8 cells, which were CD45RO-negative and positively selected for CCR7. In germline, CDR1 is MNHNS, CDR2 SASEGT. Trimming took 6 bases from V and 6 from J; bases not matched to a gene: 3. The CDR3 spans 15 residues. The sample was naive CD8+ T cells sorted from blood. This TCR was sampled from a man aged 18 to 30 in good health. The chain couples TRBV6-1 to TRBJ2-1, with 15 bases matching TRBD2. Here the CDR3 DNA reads TGTGCCAGCAGGGGACTAGCGGGGGGTTTCAATGAGCAGTTCTTC. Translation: CASRGLAGGFNEQFF.